This T cell receptor (beta chain) was sequenced for a study of graft-versus-host responses after intestinal transplantation. Study-level points and caveats: Detection of GvH clones occurred in recipient marrow, and some had their first appearance in ileum or blood.

Germline CDR1 is SQVTM and CDR2 is ANQGSEA. The CDR3 sequence is 13 residues long. V lost 2 bases, J lost 5 bases, and 12 bases lay in between. Some clones are missing from TCRdb's copy, which holds only in-frame ones; the method was immunoSEQ multiplex PCR. This sample carries tens of thousands of clones, approximately 92% of them seen once, and the ten largest clones take roughly 0.31%. About this clone itself: Its target is not known.

The receptor was derived from a human donor who received an intestinal transplant. This sequence joins TRBV29-1 and TRBJ1-1; tentatively, D is TRBD1 (6 bases). The starting material was unstimulated CD4+ T cells sorted from spleen or lymph node cells, obtained before intestinal transplant. CDR3 amino acids: CSVENTGFTEAFF. As DNA, the CDR3 is TGCAGCGTTGAAAACACAGGGTTTACTGAAGCTTTCTTT.